A single sample is the source of the 5 T cell receptor beta chains below, sequenced in a study of blood T cell repertoires in COVID-19. Assay: immunoSEQ multiplex PCR; the TCRdb copy retains only in-frame clones and omits some. The sample contains a few hundred thousand clones, about 90% of which appear only once. Sample: peripheral blood. These receptors were obtained from a woman aged 55-75 years with COVID-19, enrolled during active disease.

The genes are TRBV13 and TRBJ1-5; perhaps TRBD1 as D (5 bases). This CDR3 has 15 residues. Trimming removed 2 bases from V and 5 bases from J, with 13 bases in between. CDR1 and CDR2 (germline): PRHDT, FYEKMQ (reference sequence). The CDR3 spells CASSLRGERDQPQHF. Written as DNA, the CDR3 is TGTGCCAGCAGCTTACGGGGGGAAAGGGATCAGCCCCAGCATTTT.

The chain carries TRBV11-1 and TRBJ1-1; perhaps TRBD1 as D (6 bases). CDR3 length: 13 amino acids. The V and J ends lost 9 bases and 9 bases respectively, with 20 bases between them. Germline assignment: CDR1 SGHAT and CDR2 FQDESV (reference sequence). The CDR3 protein is CASRLAGAVQAFF. The CDR3 nucleotides read TGTGCCAGTCGGTTGGCGGGGGCGGTCCAAGCTTTCTTT.

The rearrangement joins TRBV18 to TRBJ1-5, with TRBD1 as a possible D gene (5 bases). V was cut by 1 base and J by 7 bases, with 20 bases left in between. There are 17 residues in the CDR3. The germline V gene encodes CDR1 KGHSH and CDR2 LQKENI. CDR3 nucleotide sequence: TGTGCCAGCTCACCACGTGTGTGGGGCGCCCTTCCACAGCCCCAGCATTTT. Its translation: CASSPRVWGALPQPQHF.

J is TRBJ1-4 and V is TRBV27, with D possibly TRBD1 on 5 matching bases. CDR1 and CDR2 (germline): MNHEY, SMNVEV (reference sequence). The CDR3 is 17 amino acids. V gave up 2 bases and J gave up 2 bases, with 15 bases separating them. DNA of the CDR3: TGTGCCAGCAGTTTAAGGCCACCTGGGGGGACTAATGAAAAACTGTTTTTT. Its protein is CASSLRPPGGTNEKLFF.

The gene calls are TRBV6-2 or TRBV6-3 and TRBJ2-3; no definite D call. Deletions cut 4 bases from V and 5 bases from J, with 16 bases between. The CDR3 is made up of 15 amino acids. CDR1 is MNHEY and CDR2 is SVGEGT in the germline V gene. The CDR3 is CASSFGRLFQDTQYF. CDR3 coding DNA: TGTGCCAGCAGTTTTGGCAGGTTGTTCCAAGATACGCAGTATTTT.